This entry lists 5 T cell receptor beta chains sequenced from one sample in a study of human T cells and chemical hapten exposure. TCRdb fed the RACE reads into MiXCR, producing one record per CDR3 protein. The sample lists tens of thousands of distinct CDR3 sequences, 9.5% to 12% occurring once. Specified time point: patch test 1, 2 weeks after DPC sensitization. Treatment in this sample: therapeutic diphenylcyclopropenone sensitization with weekly scalp DPC. Sequences were derived from whole blood, sampled in connection with sensitization to the hapten diphenylcyclopropenone (DPC). All receptors derive from a woman aged 45-60 years with alopecia areata. Some clones in this sample may be carry-over from other donors' samples.

This clonotype showed up many times. The chain links TRBV9 to TRBJ2-1; tentative D call: TRBD2 (6 bases). Germline CDR1 and CDR2: SGDLS and YYNGEE. V lost 9 bases and J lost 4, with 17 bases in between. CDR3 size: 14 residues. CDR3 residues: CATRPGDPYNEQFF. The CDR3, as DNA: TGTGCCACCCGTCCGGGGGACCCTTACAATGAGCAGTTCTTC.

This clonotype occurred a few times. This chain links TRBV20-1 with TRBJ1-3, with unresolved D. The CDR3 runs to 13 residues. Trimming pared 5 bases from V and 2 bases from J, leaving 10 bases between. Germline values: CDR1 DFQATT, CDR2 SNEGSKA (reference sequence). The CDR3 is CSAPSAAGNTIYF. The CDR3 DNA is TGCAGTGCTCCCTCGGCAGCTGGAAACACCATATATTTT.

This clonotype was found a few times. The chain combines TRBV28 with TRBJ1-5; TRBD1 might be the D (5 bases). V gave up 8 bases and J gave up 3 bases, with 17 bases separating them. CDR3 size: 15 residues. Per germline, CDR1 MDHEN and CDR2 SYDVKM. The CDR3 DNA reads as TGTGCCAGCGCCAATTACCGGGGGGACAATCAGCCCCAGCATTTT. Translating it yields CASANYRGDNQPQHF.

The chain recombines TRBV20-1 with TRBJ1-5; no definite D call. V gave up 2 bases and J gave up 4 bases, with 12 bases separating them. CDR1 DFQATT and CDR2 SNEGSKA come from the germline V gene (reference sequence). The CDR3 covers 14 residues. CDR3 DNA sequence: TGCAGTGCTAGAATGCCCCGCGGGAATCAGCCCCAGCATTTT. Its translation is CSARMPRGNQPQHF.

This clonotype has more than one count but fewer than ten. The J gene is TRBJ1-2, the V gene TRBV7-2; maybe TRBD1 (5 bases). CDR3 length: 16 residues. V was clipped by 5 bases and J by 6 bases, with 22 bases between them. Germline loops: CDR1 SGHTA, CDR2 FQGNSA. The CDR3 spells CASSPRTGGDPDGYTF. In nucleotides, the CDR3 is TGTGCCAGCAGCCCCCGCACGGGAGGGGATCCGGATGGCTACACCTTC.